These T cell receptor beta chains were read from a single sample in a study of vaccination effects on CD4 cells after COVID-19. For these TCRs, the target antigens are not known. Clones were sequenced by immunoSEQ multiplex PCR, and TCRdb holds only the in-frame ones, with some missing. Of 55,000 to 65,000 clones in the sample, roughly 80% were seen once. This sample comprised CD4+ T cells from PBMCs cultured with HCoV-229E spike peptides, obtained before COVID-19 vaccination. The receptors derive from a human donor who received a COVID-19 vaccine. The CDR3 runs from the conserved cysteine through the conserved F or W. The order of the fields is CDR3 length, J gene, clone size, V gene, D gene, CDR3 DNA, CDR3 protein. The D gene is left open where the match is weak. Clone size, where shown, is once, few, many, or a class for clones that have expanded.

length: 11; J: TRBJ2-5; size: .; V: TRBV20-1; D: .; DNA: TGCAGTGCTAGAGATTTGGAGACCCAGTACTTC; CDR3: CSARDLETQYF
length: 12; J: TRBJ2-1; size: .; V: TRBV5-8; D: .; DNA: TGTGCCAGCATCGCAAAGGGGAATGAGCAGTTCTTC; CDR3: CASIAKGNEQFF
length: 17; J: TRBJ2-2; size: .; V: TRBV19; D: TRBD1; DNA: TGTGCCAGTAGTACCCGACAGGGGATTACGTACACCGGGGAGCTGTTTTTT; CDR3: CASSTRQGITYTGELFF
length: 14; J: TRBJ1-5; size: few; V: TRBV2; D: .; DNA: TGTGCCAGCAGTGCCGACAGGCGCAATCAGCCCCAGCATTTT; CDR3: CASSADRRNQPQHF
length: 13; J: TRBJ2-1; size: .; V: TRBV5-1; D: .; DNA: TGCGCCAGCAGCTTGAAGCAGCCCAATGAGCAGTTCTTC; CDR3: CASSLKQPNEQFF
length: 15; J: TRBJ1-1; size: once; V: TRBV28; D: .; DNA: TGTGCCAGCAGTTTTAGACGGCCTTTGAACACTGAAGCTTTCTTT; CDR3: CASSFRRPLNTEAFF
length: 16; J: TRBJ1-5; size: .; V: TRBV18; D: .; DNA: TGTGCCAGCTCACTGGGGGCCGGGACGAGCAATCAGCCCCAGCATTTT; CDR3: CASSLGAGTSNQPQHF
length: 16; J: TRBJ2-5; size: .; V: TRBV28; D: .; DNA: TGTGCCAGCAGTTTATGCTTTATCGATGATCGAGAGACCCAGTACTTC; CDR3: CASSLCFIDDRETQYF
length: 15; J: TRBJ2-3; size: .; V: TRBV3-1/TRBV3-2; D: TRBD1; DNA: TGTGCCAGCAGCGGACAGGTCCTGGGCACAGATACGCAGTATTTT; CDR3: CASSGQVLGTDTQYF
length: 18; J: TRBJ2-2; size: .; V: TRBV5-6; D: TRBD1; DNA: TGTGCCAGCAGCTCCTTTAAGTGGACAGGGGAGTACACCGGGGAGCTGTTTTTT; CDR3: CASSSFKWTGEYTGELFF
length: 14; J: TRBJ1-6; size: .; V: TRBV11-1; D: .; DNA: TGTGCCAGCAGCCTAGAGGTCGATAATTCACCCCTCCACTTT; CDR3: CASSLEVDNSPLHF
length: 14; J: TRBJ2-3; size: .; V: TRBV18; D: .; DNA: TGTGCCAGCTCACCAAGGGGGGCGGGAGATACGCAGTATTTT; CDR3: CASSPRGAGDTQYF
length: 16; J: TRBJ2-1; size: once; V: TRBV2; D: TRBD2; DNA: TGTGCCAGCAGTGAACGCACTAGCGCTCCCTACAATGAGCAGTTCTTC; CDR3: CASSERTSAPYNEQFF
length: 14; J: TRBJ2-3; size: .; V: TRBV6-5; D: .; DNA: TGTGCCAGCAGTTACTTGGATAGCACAGATACGCAGTATTTT; CDR3: CASSYLDSTDTQYF
length: 15; J: TRBJ1-4; size: .; V: TRBV29-1; D: TRBD1; DNA: TGCAGCGTTGGACAGGGGGGAGGTACTAATGAAAAACTGTTTTTT; CDR3: CSVGQGGGTNEKLFF
length: 8; J: TRBJ1-4; size: .; V: TRBV7-3; D: .; DNA: TGTGCCAGCAGCTTAGGGCTTTTT; CDR3: CASSLGLF
length: 12; J: TRBJ1-6; size: .; V: TRBV29-1; D: .; DNA: TGCAGCGTTCGGGGAGAGGGATCACCCCTCCACTTT; CDR3: CSVRGEGSPLHF
length: 15; J: TRBJ1-2; size: .; V: TRBV30; D: .; DNA: TGTGCCTGGAGCGTAAGGTCACCCTTGGCCTATGGCTACACCTTC; CDR3: CAWSVRSPLAYGYTF
length: 18; J: TRBJ2-2; size: .; V: TRBV30; D: TRBD2; DNA: TGTGCCTGGAGTCCCCCCGGACTAGCGGGGCGTAAAACCGGGGAGCTGTTTTTT; CDR3: CAWSPPGLAGRKTGELFF
length: 14; J: TRBJ1-2; size: .; V: TRBV5-6; D: .; DNA: TGTGCCAGCAGCCGCCGGGACGGTAACTATGGCTACACCTTC; CDR3: CASSRRDGNYGYTF
length: 15; J: TRBJ1-1; size: .; V: TRBV28; D: .; DNA: TGTGCCAGCAGCGCGGTGGGCGGGGAGAACACTGAAGCTTTCTTT; CDR3: CASSAVGGENTEAFF
length: 15; J: TRBJ2-5; size: .; V: TRBV7-2; D: .; DNA: TGTGCCAGCAGCTCTGGACAGAAATACGGAGAGACCCAGTACTTC; CDR3: CASSSGQKYGETQYF
length: 16; J: TRBJ2-5; size: .; V: TRBV19; D: TRBD2; DNA: TGTGCCAGTAGAAACAGCGGGGGGGCGGATAAAGAGACCCAGTACTTC; CDR3: CASRNSGGADKETQYF
length: 14; J: TRBJ1-1; size: .; V: TRBV5-1; D: .; DNA: TGCGCCAGCAGCTTGAACAGGGCGAACACTGAAGCTTTCTTT; CDR3: CASSLNRANTEAFF
length: 16; J: TRBJ2-5; size: .; V: TRBV7-6; D: TRBD1; DNA: TGTGCCAGCAGCGTTGGACAGGGGATGGTACGGGGGACCCAGTACTTC; CDR3: CASSVGQGMVRGTQYF
length: 16; J: TRBJ1-3; size: .; V: TRBV2; D: .; DNA: TGTGCCAGCAGTGTCACCGGGCAGGGCAAAGGAAACACCATATATTTT; CDR3: CASSVTGQGKGNTIYF
length: 16; J: TRBJ2-2; size: .; V: TRBV7-2; D: TRBD1; DNA: TGTGCCAGCAGCCCCCCCAGGACAGGGTGGACCGGGGAGCTGTTTTTT; CDR3: CASSPPRTGWTGELFF